The TCR beta chain described here comes from a study of blood T cell repertoires in COVID-19. About the research overall: The study drew acute and convalescent COVID-19 samples from the United States, Italy and Spain.

Trimming stripped 5 bases from V and 4 bases from J, with 12 bases between. The length of the CDR3 is 13 residues. CDR1 and CDR2 from the germline V gene are SGHRS and YFSETQ. Followed over time, Seattle patients had been enrolled while infection was active. In the authors' workflow: Scientists estimated how many nucleated cells there were by amplifying reference gene primers. Clones were read by immunoSEQ multiplex PCR, and TCRdb kept only the in-frame ones, dropping some. D and trimming were read from the DNA, whereas the V and J calls and clone size are those reported in that table. The sample carries some 50,000 clones, 85% to 95% recorded once.

The clonotype originates from a man in his fifties or sixties with COVID-19, enrolled during active disease. This chain connects TRBV5-1 to TRBJ1-2; D may be TRBD1 (6 bases). Sequencing used peripheral blood. Here the CDR3 reads CASSFGQLYGYTF. The CDR3, as DNA: TGCGCCAGCAGTTTCGGACAGCTCTATGGCTACACCTTC. Together with reference TRBV5-1 and TRBJ1-2, the CDR3 gives the full variable domain: KAGVTQTPRYLIKTRGQQVTLSCSPISGHRSVSWYQQTPGQGLQFLFEYFSETQRNKGNFPGRFSGRQFSNSRSEMNVSTLELGDSALYLCASSFGQLYGYTFGSGTRLTVV.